This T cell receptor (beta chain) was sequenced during a study of CD8+CD57+ T cells in acquired aplastic anemia. Turning to the study itself: Sorted CD4+ plus CD8+ cells gave DNA averaging approximately 2.9 ug.

Patients chosen for sequencing had shown CD8+CD57+ cell expansion by flow cytometry. All patients were therapy-naive when blood was sampled. CDR1 SNHLY and CDR2 FYNNEI come from the germline V gene. The CDR3 runs 13 residues. Trimming stripped 1 base from V and 1 base from J, with 4 bases between. Study-wide points: CD8+ Simpson's diversity did not differ significantly between patients and controls. Common to patients and controls were twenty-nine CD8+ CDR3 sequences.

Turning to this clonotype: Its antigen is unknown.

TCR beta VDJ and CDR3 profiles were obtained from a genomic DNA template. TCRdb redid the calling of the reads with MiXCR, one entry per CDR3 protein. The repertoire consists of hundreds of thousands of distinct CDR3 sequences, with approximately 32% occurring once and the leading ten covering nearly 0.85%. This TCR was recovered from a human donor with aplastic anemia. The specimen was sorted CD4+, CD8+, or CD8+CD57+ T cells (not recorded which) from PBMCs. The rearrangement links TRBV2 to TRBJ1-2; D is ambiguous. CDR3 region: CASSEGYNYGYTF. The CDR3 DNA sequence: TGTGCCAGCAGTGAAGGATATAACTATGGCTACACCTTC.